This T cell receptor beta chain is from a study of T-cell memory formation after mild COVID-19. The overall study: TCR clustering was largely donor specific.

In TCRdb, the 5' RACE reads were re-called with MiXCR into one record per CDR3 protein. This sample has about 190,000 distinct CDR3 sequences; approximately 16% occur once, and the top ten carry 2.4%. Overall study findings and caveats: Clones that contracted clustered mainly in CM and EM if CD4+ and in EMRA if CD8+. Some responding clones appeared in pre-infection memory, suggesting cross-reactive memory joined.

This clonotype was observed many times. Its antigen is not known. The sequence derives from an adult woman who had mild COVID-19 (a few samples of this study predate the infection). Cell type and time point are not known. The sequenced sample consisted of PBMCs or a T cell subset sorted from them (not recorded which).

CDR3 protein: CASSQSTDTQYF. CDR3 nucleotide sequence: TGTGCCAGCAGCCAAAGCACAGATACGCAGTATTTT. The genes are TRBV25-1 and TRBJ2-3; D uncertain. V was trimmed by 6 bases and J by 0 bases, leaving 4 bases between them. This CDR3 spans 12 amino acids. The germline V gene has CDR1 MGHDK and CDR2 SYGVNS.